This T cell receptor beta chain appears in the sequencing data of a study of PD-1 blockade in mismatch repair-deficient tumors (dated by TCRdb to 2015 to 2018). In terms of the full investigation: Between late 2013 and late 2016, approximately 90 consecutive patients with around 11 mismatch repair-deficient cancer types, all previously treated and progressing, were enrolled in the trial. Tumor-associated T cell clones were tracked in the peripheral blood of patients responding to PD-1 blockade by deep sequencing of TCR CDR3 regions.

Summary of the overall study and its limitations: Rapid expansion after pembrolizumab followed by contraction, generally before radiologic responses, was shown by tumor-resident clones, which were often undetectable in blood before treatment.

For each enrolled patient, mismatch repair deficiency was established using either polymerase chain reaction or immunohistochemistry. TCR sequencing was performed for a few patients who responded to pembrolizumab therapy. The phase II trial prospectively tested pembrolizumab PD-1 blockade in advanced mismatch repair-deficient cancers regardless of tissue of origin. Serial peripheral blood T cell samples were collected before and at multiple times after starting PD-1 blockade. The timing of each blood sample was reported as weeks after the first dose of pembrolizumab. Receptor amplification or capture employed the immunoSEQ multiplex PCR assay. TCRdb took over this immuneACCESS table, retaining in-frame rearrangements with V and J assigned. Such tables are incomplete; in checked studies, under half of the missing clones stem from an unresolved V gene, and the remainder is unexplained. The sample includes some 120,000 clones, with 70% to 90% observed a single time. Together, the top ten hold approximately 15% of the sample.

The CDR3 sequence holds 21 residues, the cysteine and phenylalanine included. Only the CDR3 region is kept as DNA, spanning 63 bases read in frame from base 1. Relative to germline, V is missing 0 bases and J is missing 6 bases, with 21 bases of the junction outside any gene match. CDR1 is given as WNHNN and CDR2 as SYGVQD, both from the germline V gene (reference sequence). This clone is a singleton in its sample. What antigen it recognizes has not been identified. The record has no base qualities; no much larger clone is one base away. This sequence originates from an adult with mismatch repair-deficient cancer. Rearrangement joined TRBV10-1 to TRBJ2-1, and TRBD2 matches 9 of the central bases. Sequencing was performed on peripheral blood, taken 44 weeks after starting pembrolizumab. The CDR3 is CASSESEGGGISVAGVNEQFF. The sequenced DNA: TGCGCCAGCAGTGAGTCCGAGGGAGGAGGGATTTCGGTAGCGGGGGTCAATGAGCAGTTCTTC.